A selection of T cell receptor beta chains follows, all from one sample in a study of T cell repertoires in cytomegalovirus infection. Each CDR3 protein gets one entry after TCRdb re-called the reads with MiXCR. The table lists around 630,000 distinct CDR3 sequences, 20% to 30% of them singletons. Sequences were obtained from CD8+ T cells from PBMCs. The source of these receptors is a human donor in good health (CMV status not recorded). Some clones in this sample may be carry-over from other donors' samples. Both conserved end residues are part of each CDR3. The size of a clone is reported for some rows only, either as once, few or many, or as a class for expanded clones.

j_gene,abundance,v_gene,CDR3aa
TRBJ2-2,.,TRBV24-1,CATSDPEGATVELFF
TRBJ2-7,few,TRBV9,CASSAWDGSSYEQYF
TRBJ1-4,few,TRBV4-1,CASSQLRGSEKLFF
TRBJ1-1,.,TRBV2,CASSDTGTEAFF
TRBJ1-2,.,TRBV6-5,CASSYSTGNGGYTF
TRBJ1-2,few,TRBV10-3,CASIARDRDQLYGYTF
TRBJ2-1,many,TRBV11-3,CASSLVNTGYNEQFF
TRBJ2-5,.,TRBV7-3,CASSSGLAGAQETQYF
TRBJ2-7,.,TRBV5-6,CASNSGGSSYEQYF
TRBJ2-3,many,TRBV7-2,CASSRRGARTDTQYF
TRBJ2-3,many,TRBV10-3,CAISEIGASGGTDTQYF
TRBJ1-1,.,TRBV27,CASSRGAPPNTEAFF
TRBJ1-3,.,TRBV7-9,CASSLNDKGNTIYF
TRBJ2-2,.,TRBV4-3,CASSQGEAYTGELFF
TRBJ2-1,once,TRBV2,CASRVPSGQGNEQFF
TRBJ2-5,few,TRBV10-3,CAISNPGTNQETQYF
TRBJ2-1,few,TRBV6-6,CASFVGGPTYYNEQFF
TRBJ2-2,.,TRBV28,CASSSVGNGAGELFF
TRBJ2-5,few,TRBV6-2/TRBV6-3,CASSLPDLPRETQYF
TRBJ1-1,.,TRBV14,CASSQDSQETEAFF
TRBJ2-3,.,TRBV6-2/TRBV6-3,CAISYPQRGPTDTQYF
TRBJ2-5,.,TRBV7-9,CASSSRTRPPQETQYF
TRBJ2-3,many,TRBV15,CATSSPQGEDTDTQYF
TRBJ2-1,many,TRBV6-1,CASRVAGTYNEQFF
TRBJ1-2,.,TRBV7-8,CASSLVSRDYGYTF
TRBJ2-5,.,TRBV7-4,CASSPMGGVETQYF
TRBJ2-5,.,TRBV28,CASSSRVYQETQYF
TRBJ2-2,few,TRBV24-1,CATSDPGAGPFGELFF
TRBJ1-1,.,TRBV27,CASRAGHSNTEAFF
TRBJ1-5,many,TRBV28,CAILETRLRGFNQPQHF
TRBJ2-1,few,TRBV27,CASSTSSESSYNEQFF
TRBJ1-2,few,TRBV7-9,CASSPTGRDYGYTF
TRBJ1-6,few,TRBV20-1,CSARENRGIDSPLHF
TRBJ2-7,.,TRBV13,CASSARGVHEQYF
TRBJ2-1,.,TRBV24-1,CATSDLGLAYNEQFF
TRBJ2-1,.,TRBV7-9,CASSPVRGGGNNEQFF
TRBJ2-6,.,TRBV28,CASSPSRDSLSPSSGANVLTF
TRBJ1-2,.,TRBV14,CASSSRDRGYGYTF
TRBJ2-7,.,TRBV5-1,CASSLANQGDYEQYF